The next 22 T cell receptor beta chains were all read from a single sample in a study of shared clonotypes between healthy human individuals. CD45RO-negative, CCR7-positively selected cells formed the naive CD8 fraction, excluding terminally differentiated effector memory CD45RA+ cells. TCRdb keeps only in-frame clones here, not all; method: immunoSEQ multiplex PCR. Counted here are under 700,000 clones, approximately 96% occurring once; the ten biggest clones make up approximately 0.11%. Specimen: naive CD8+ T cells sorted from blood. The source of these receptors is a woman aged 25-40 years in good health.

V and J are TRBV5-4 and TRBJ2-2; the match to TRBD2 covers 8 bases. With V trimmed by 1 base and J by 1 base, 6 bases remained unmatched. The CDR3 loop spans 17 amino acids. In germline, CDR1 is SGHNT, CDR2 YYREEE (reference sequence). The CDR3 here is CASSLNRTSGNTGELFF. The CDR3 DNA reads as TGTGCCAGCAGCTTGAATCGTACTAGCGGGAACACCGGGGAGCTGTTTTTT.

A note on this clone: Other DNA sequences within the sample encode an identical CDR3. The gene calls are TRBV9 and TRBJ2-7, with 9 bases lining up with TRBD1. Germline V CDR1 and CDR2: SGDLS, YYNGEE. After removal of 3 bases from V and 2 bases from J, the junction contained 3 bases not matched to a gene. The CDR3 loop spans 14 amino acids. The CDR3 DNA reads as TGTGCCAGCAGCGCGGGACAGGGTACCTACGAGCAGTACTTC. Protein product: CASSAGQGTYEQYF.

On this clone: This likely comes from a read error, as the CDR3 has no conserved phenylalanine or tryptophan at its end. Because the CDR3's place on the DNA is in doubt, the DNA is left out and the CDR3 is given as listed by TCRdb. The V call is TRBV29-1, the J call TRBJ2-7; TRBD2 was called by the table and not checked on the DNA. From germline, CDR1 is SQVTM and CDR2 ANQGSEA. The CDR3 contains 10 residues when both ends are counted. The CDR3: CSAGEGGTPI.

This clone was counted only a few times. The chain carries TRBV4-1 and TRBJ1-1; 7 bases line up with TRBD1. The CDR3 is 13 amino acids. V dropped 6 bases and J dropped 5; count of bases not matched to a gene: 6. Germline-derived CDR1 and CDR2 are MGHRA and YSYEKL. DNA for the CDR3: TGCGCCAGCAGGCAGACAGGGAAGACTGAAGCTTTCTTT. Protein sequence: CASRQTGKTEAFF.

J is TRBJ2-7 and V is TRBV9; D is perhaps TRBD2 (5 bases). V lost 4 bases to trimming and J lost 2 bases, with 13 bases between them. This CDR3 is 14 amino acids long. CDR1 and CDR2 from the germline V gene are SGDLS and YYNGEE. The CDR3 loop reads CASSRGYTAYEQYF. The CDR3 bases are TGTGCCAGCAGCCGGGGATACACGGCCTACGAGCAGTACTTC.

This chain uses TRBV7-8 with TRBJ2-2, with a possible D match to TRBD1 (6 bases). Germline values: CDR1 SGHVS, CDR2 FQNEAQ. The length of the CDR3 is 16 residues. Trimming pared 1 base from V and 9 bases from J, leaving 18 bases between. CDR3 residues: CASSLGAGDFPRELFF. The CDR3 region has the DNA TGTGCCAGCAGCTTAGGGGCAGGGGATTTCCCCAGGGAGCTGTTTTTT.

J is TRBJ2-5 and V is TRBV15; maybe TRBD2 (6 bases). The CDR3 totals 13 residues. V lost 5 bases and J 0 bases, leaving 7 bases between the germline ends. Germline values: CDR1 LNHNV, CDR2 YYDKDF (reference sequence). The CDR3 sequence is CATSLANQETQYF. The CDR3 DNA is TGTGCCACCAGCCTAGCGAACCAAGAGACCCAGTACTTC.

The rearrangement joins TRBV15 to TRBJ2-7; D unclear. V lost 0 bases and J 1 base, leaving 7 bases between the germline ends. The CDR3 has 14 amino acids. Per germline, CDR1 LNHNV and CDR2 YYDKDF (reference sequence). This CDR3 reads CATSRDAESYEQYF. For the CDR3, the DNA is TGTGCCACCAGCAGAGATGCTGAGTCCTACGAGCAGTACTTC.

V is TRBV5-1 and J is TRBJ1-5; 8 positions agree with TRBD1. The length of the CDR3 is 15 residues. Per germline, CDR1 SGHRS and CDR2 YFSETQ. V was pared by 4 bases and J by 0 bases, with 3 bases of the junction left unmatched. DNA of the CDR3: TGCGCCAGCAGCCCCGGGACAGGTAGCAATCAGCCCCAGCATTTT. Protein product: CASSPGTGSNQPQHF.

The V call is TRBV2, the J call TRBJ2-7, with TRBD1 as a possible D gene (5 bases). This CDR3 is built from 13 residues. The V end lost 7 bases, the J end lost 4 bases, and 14 bases lay between the germline ends. Looked up from germline, CDR1 is SNHLY and CDR2 is FYNNEI. The CDR3 region has the DNA TGTGCCAGCAATGTAAGGGGAATTTACGAGCAGTACTTC. Its translation is CASNVRGIYEQYF.

This clone is a singleton in its sample. The chain has TRBV4-2 and TRBJ2-7; TRBD2 aligns across 11 bases. The CDR3 is 16 residues long. CDR1 and CDR2 from the germline V gene are LGHNA and YNFKEQ. J gave up 3 bases and V 0 bases, and 4 bases lay outside the gene matches. The CDR3 protein is CASSQETGLADYEQYF. DNA of the CDR3: TGTGCCAGCAGCCAAGAGACGGGACTAGCGGACTACGAGCAGTACTTC.

The rearrangement joins TRBV19 to TRBJ2-7; D might be TRBD1 or TRBD2, each matching 5 bases. Trimming removed 6 bases at V and 1 base at J, with 16 bases between. The V gene's germline CDR1 is LNHDA and CDR2 SQIVND (reference sequence). This CDR3 is built from 15 residues. The CDR3 is CASSTWDGASYEQYF. CDR3 nucleotide sequence: TGTGCCAGTAGCACGTGGGACGGAGCTTCCTACGAGCAGTACTTC. Full variable domain (outside the CDR3, taken from reference TRBV19 and TRBJ2-7): DGGITQSPKYLFRKEGQNVTLSCEQNLNHDAMYWYRQDPGQGLRLIYYSQIVNDFQKGDIAEGYSVSREKKESFPLTVTSAQKNPTAFYLCASSTWDGASYEQYFGPGTRLTVT.

The chain uses TRBV29-1 and TRBJ2-1, with D possibly matching TRBD2 (5 bases). The CDR3 covers 14 residues. Trimming stripped 4 bases from V and 5 bases from J, with 15 bases between. Germline assignment: CDR1 SQVTM and CDR2 ANQGSEA. DNA for the CDR3: TGCAGCGTTGCCGTCGGGAATCCGAACAATGAGCAGTTCTTC. Translation: CSVAVGNPNNEQFF.

The V and J genes are TRBV4-2 and TRBJ2-2, with 11 bases identical to TRBD1. CDR1 is LGHNA and CDR2 is YNFKEQ in the germline V gene. V gave up 5 bases and J gave up 6 bases; unmatched junction bases: 2. The CDR3 runs to 14 residues. CDR3 loop: CASSKGQGAGELFF. The DNA of the CDR3 is TGTGCCAGCAGCAAGGGACAGGGGGCCGGGGAGCTGTTTTTT.

The genes are TRBV9 and TRBJ1-2; D call uncertain. This CDR3 spans 15 amino acids. Germline CDR1 and CDR2: SGDLS and YYNGEE. Trimming removed 4 bases from V and 7 bases from J, with 20 bases in between. CDR3 nucleotides: TGTGCCAGCAGCCCCCCCCACGGGGTGGATCGTGGCTACACCTTC. This translates into CASSPPHGVDRGYTF.

The rearrangement links TRBV19 to TRBJ1-3; D gene uncertain. CDR3 length equals 14 residues. V was shortened by 6 bases and J by 0 bases, with 9 bases between the two germline ends. The germline gives CDR1 LNHDA, CDR2 SQIVND (reference sequence). The CDR3 region is CASSEDSSGNTIYF. In DNA, the CDR3 is TGTGCCAGTAGCGAGGATAGCTCTGGAAACACCATATATTTT.

This clone was counted once. The chain uses TRBV2 and TRBJ1-2, with 7 bases lining up with TRBD1. This CDR3 is 16 amino acids long. Germline assignment: CDR1 SNHLY and CDR2 FYNNEI. Germline trimming cut 4 bases from V and 4 bases from J; bases unmatched to any gene: 12. Written as DNA, the CDR3 is TGTGCCAGCAGTGCGGCCGGACAGGCAGAGATCTATGGCTACACCTTC. Its translation: CASSAAGQAEIYGYTF.

CDR3 sequence: CASSLEGAGGTDTQYF. The CDR3 nucleotides read TGTGCCAGCAGCTTAGAGGGGGCGGGAGGCACAGATACGCAGTATTTT. The gene calls are TRBV13 and TRBJ2-3; possibly TRBD1 or TRBD2 for D (7 bases each). With 1 base removed from V and 1 base from J, the gap between germline ends came to 12 bases. CDR3 length equals 16 residues. Germline V CDR1 and CDR2: PRHDT, FYEKMQ (reference sequence).

This clone was observed a single time. This chain uses TRBV5-8 with TRBJ2-7; maybe TRBD2 (5 bases). The CDR3 sequence is 13 residues long. CDR1 is SGHTS, CDR2 YDEGEE, per germline. Trimming took off 0 bases at V and 5 bases at J, with 9 bases between the two ends. This CDR3 reads CASSLDLRDEQYF. Here the CDR3 DNA reads TGTGCCAGCAGCTTGGATTTGCGGGACGAGCAGTACTTC.

This rearrangement joins TRBV7-9 to TRBJ2-4; D gene uncertain. Germline CDR1 SEHNR, CDR2 FQNEAQ (reference sequence). V lost 4 bases and J lost 9, with 13 bases in between. The CDR3 is 13 amino acids. CDR3 loop: CASSSAWMGIQYF. The CDR3 nucleotides are TGTGCCAGCAGCTCCGCTTGGATGGGCATTCAGTACTTC.

This rearrangement joins TRBV27 to TRBJ1-5; D possibly corresponds to TRBD1 (5 bases). Trimming shortened V by 3 bases and J by 3 bases, and 9 bases separated the two germline ends. Germline lookup yields CDR1 MNHEY and CDR2 SMNVEV (reference sequence). This CDR3 contains 14 residues. CDR3 residues: CASSFRGINQPQHF. The CDR3 coding sequence is TGTGCCAGCAGTTTTCGGGGGATCAATCAGCCCCAGCATTTT.

The genes are TRBV28 and TRBJ1-2; 8 bases line up with TRBD1. Germline V CDR1 and CDR2: MDHEN, SYDVKM. CDR3 length: 14 residues. J was trimmed by 4 bases and V by 5 bases; bases with no gene match: 6. Written as DNA, the CDR3 is TGTGCCAGCAGTACAAGACAGGGGATCTATGGCTACACCTTC. Its translation is CASSTRQGIYGYTF.